This TCR beta chain was sequenced during a study of cytomegalovirus exposure and HLA in healthy donors. The study's findings and limits: In vitro work confirmed that a few CMV-associated chains recognize CMV antigens. Despite most TCR sequences being rare, some public TCRs occurred in many donors. The finding came from a later analysis; first-cohort TCR clusters tended to co-occur in the roughly 120 validation repertoires. Reportedly, diagnosis of cytomegalovirus status by the classifier showed high specificity and sensitivity.

CDR3 length: 15 amino acids. The V end was cut by 6 bases, the J end by 1 base, with 12 bases between. CDR1 and CDR2 (germline): SNHLY, FYNNEI. About this clone itself: Its antigen is not known.

Sequencing used immunoSEQ multiplex PCR; TCRdb keeps in-frame clones, though not all of them. Of about 250,000 clones in the sample, over 75% were seen once. The sequence derives from a man between 18 and 29 years old in good health and CMV-seropositive. V gene TRBV2 combines with J gene TRBJ1-4; unclear D gene. The sequencing input was PBMCs. CDR3 residues: CASSYGPGTNEKLFF. CDR3 sequence (DNA): TGTGCCAGCAGCTACGGACCCGGAACTAATGAAAAACTGTTTTTT. Filled out from reference TRBV2 and TRBJ1-4, the complete variable domain reads EPEVTQTPSHQVTQMGQEVILRCVPISNHLYFYWYRQILGQKVEFLVSFYNNEISEKSEIFDDQFSVERPDGSNFTLKIRSTKLEDSAMYFCASSYGPGTNEKLFFGSGTQLSVL.